Shown below are 18 T cell receptor beta chains from a single sample sequenced in a study of chemoradiotherapy in HPV16-positive cancers. Only in-frame clones appear in the TCRdb table, and some are missing; sequencing was by immunoSEQ multiplex PCR. The table has around 9,800 clones, 70% to 85% seen once. The biological material was taken from a patient who underwent chemoradiotherapy. Receptors originate from a human donor with HPV-associated anogenital cancer.

The V and J genes are TRBV19 and TRBJ2-7; 7 bases are a match to TRBD2. Germline loops: CDR1 LNHDA, CDR2 SQIVND (reference sequence). The CDR3 runs 14 residues. The V and J ends lost 3 bases and 3 bases, in that order; junction bases with no gene match: 5. CDR3 residues: CASSIGLADYEQYF. CDR3 DNA sequence: TGTGCCAGTAGTATCGGTCTAGCGGACTACGAGCAGTACTTC. The whole variable domain, filled in from reference TRBV19 and TRBJ2-7, reads DGGITQSPKYLFRKEGQNVTLSCEQNLNHDAMYWYRQDPGQGLRLIYYSQIVNDFQKGDIAEGYSVSREKKESFPLTVTSAQKNPTAFYLCASSIGLADYEQYFGPGTRLTVT.

The chain couples TRBV5-4 to TRBJ2-2, with TRBD1 identical over 7 bases. CDR1 is SGHNT, CDR2 YYREEE, per germline (reference sequence). The CDR3 runs 15 residues. The V and J ends lost 4 bases and 9 bases, in that order; junction bases with no gene match: 12. CDR3 in DNA: TGTGCCAGCAGCCCCAAGGGGGCAATATATAGGGAGCTGTTTTTT. It specifies CASSPKGAIYRELFF.

This chain uses TRBV21-1 with TRBJ2-7. TRBV21-1 is a listed pseudogene. The CDR3 is 13 residues long. The CDR3 reads CASSSETAYEQYV. The CDR3 DNA follows: TGTGCCAGCTCTTCCGAGACGGCCTACGAGCAGTACGTC.

This clone was picked up a small number of times. The chain recombines TRBV29-1 with TRBJ2-1, with D hard to call. This CDR3 spans 12 amino acids. The germline V gene has CDR1 SQVTM and CDR2 ANQGSEA. V was trimmed by 4 bases and J by 9 bases, leaving 13 bases between them. CDR3 sequence (DNA): TGCAGCGTTGTTTCTCCGGACGTTGAGCAGTTCTTC. This codes for CSVVSPDVEQFF.

Sample share makes this clone large. V is TRBV5-6 and J is TRBJ2-7, with 10 nucleotides matching TRBD2. Per the germline V gene, CDR1 is SGHDT and CDR2 is YYEEEE. With 1 base clipped from V and 3 bases from J, the junction kept 7 bases outside the gene matches. The CDR3 loop spans 16 amino acids. The CDR3 region has the DNA TGTGCCAGCAGCTTGAGGACCGGGACTAGCGTCTACGAGCAGTACTTC. Encoded protein: CASSLRTGTSVYEQYF.

The CDR3 nucleotides are TGTGCCTGGAGTGTACCGATCCGGGGCGGGAGGGGGTACGAGCAGTACTTC. Translating it yields CAWSVPIRGGRGYEQYF. The genes are TRBV30 and TRBJ2-7; 9 bases line up with TRBD2. Germline V lookup: CDR1 GTSNPN, CDR2 SVGIG (reference sequence). This CDR3 is 17 amino acids long. V was clipped by 0 bases and J by 4 bases; unmatched bases: 13.

The chain uses TRBV5-5 and TRBJ1-5, with D perhaps matching TRBD1 (5 bases). Germline-derived CDR1 and CDR2 are SGHKS and YYEKEE (reference sequence). Trimming left V 1 base short and J 6 bases short, with 20 bases between. This CDR3 has 17 amino acids. The CDR3 reads CASSLRHRGGSLQPQHF. CDR3 bases: TGTGCCAGCAGCTTGCGTCATCGGGGGGGTTCCCTTCAGCCCCAGCATTTT.

This chain links TRBV4-3 with TRBJ2-3; a possible D gene is TRBD1 (6 bases). Germline CDR1 and CDR2: LGHNA and YSLEER. Between the trimmed V and J ends, which lost 2 bases and 6 bases, there was a span of 6 bases. The CDR3 totals 12 residues. CDR3: CASSQQGDTQYF. CDR3 DNA sequence: TGCGCCAGCAGCCAACAGGGGGATACGCAGTATTTT.

V and J are TRBV15 and TRBJ1-4; a possible D gene is TRBD1 (6 bases). Germline CDR1 and CDR2: LNHNV and YYDKDF (reference sequence). Trimming took off 2 bases at V and 5 bases at J, with 15 bases between the two ends. The CDR3 length is 16 residues. CDR3 sequence (DNA): TGTGCCACCAGCAGATCCCGACAGGCAGAGAATGAAAAACTGTTTTTT. Its protein product is CATSRSRQAENEKLFF.

The chain employs TRBV4-1 and TRBJ1-2; the match to TRBD1 covers 7 bases. The CDR3 runs 16 residues. The V and J ends lost 3 bases and 1 base, in that order; junction bases with no gene match: 8. The germline gives CDR1 MGHRA, CDR2 YSYEKL. In DNA form, the CDR3 reads TGCGCCAGCAGCCAGGGAGGGGGCGGGCTTAACTATGGCTACACCTTC. Translation: CASSQGGGGLNYGYTF.

The genes are TRBV19 and TRBJ1-2; TRBD1 is a possible D gene (6 bases). Germline CDR1 and CDR2: LNHDA and SQIVND (reference sequence). V lost 7 bases, J lost 0 bases, and 15 bases lay in between. The CDR3 is made up of 15 amino acids. The CDR3 region has the DNA TGTGCCAGTACCCTGGACAGTTTCGCTAACTATGGCTACACCTTC. Translation gives CASTLDSFANYGYTF.

This chain connects TRBV25-1 to TRBJ2-7, with D perhaps matching TRBD2 (6 bases). The CDR3 has 15 residues. The V end was cut by 6 bases, the J end by 6 bases, with 21 bases between. Germline V CDR1 and CDR2: MGHDK, SYGVNS. DNA of the CDR3: TGTGCCAGCAGAGATCAGCGGGCCTTTGGTTCCGAGCAGTACTTC. It codes for CASRDQRAFGSEQYF.

In nucleotides, the CDR3 is TGTGCCAGCAGCTTCGACAGGGTTGCTGGCTACACCTTC. Translating gives CASSFDRVAGYTF. The chain links TRBV7-9 to TRBJ1-2; 7 bases fit TRBD1. The CDR3 loop spans 13 amino acids. With V trimmed by 3 bases and J by 7 bases, 5 bases remained unmatched. Germline V lookup: CDR1 SEHNR, CDR2 FQNEAQ (reference sequence).

V gene TRBV4-3 combines with J gene TRBJ2-2, with D tentatively TRBD2 (5 bases). CDR3 length: 14 residues. Germline CDR1 LGHNA, CDR2 YSLEER. V lost 4 bases and J lost 4, with 10 bases in between. The CDR3 loop reads CASSRADLTGELFF. The CDR3 DNA is TGCGCCAGCAGCCGAGCGGACCTCACCGGGGAGCTGTTTTTT.

The chain recombines TRBV27 with TRBJ2-2; D is unclear. Germline V lookup: CDR1 MNHEY, CDR2 SMNVEV (reference sequence). V was trimmed by 5 bases and J by 0 bases, leaving 4 bases between them. This CDR3 has 13 amino acids. DNA for the CDR3: TGTGCCAGCAGTCTGTCGAACACCGGGGAGCTGTTTTTT. The encoded protein is CASSLSNTGELFF.

The rearrangement links TRBV4-1 to TRBJ1-5; D gene ambiguous. V shed 1 base and J shed 7 bases, with 11 bases lying between them. Looked up from germline, CDR1 is MGHRA and CDR2 is YSYEKL. CDR3 length equals 14 residues. CDR3 sequence: CASSQVTRVQPQHF. CDR3 nucleotide sequence: TGCGCCAGCAGCCAAGTCACAAGGGTGCAGCCCCAGCATTTT.

The chain recombines TRBV7-3 with TRBJ2-2, with D maybe TRBD2 (6 bases). Germline V gene data show CDR1 as SGHTA and CDR2 as FQGTGA. There are 13 residues in the CDR3. Trimming stripped 2 bases from V and 5 bases from J, with 6 bases between. The CDR3 DNA is TGTGCCAGCAGCTTAGCGGGGACCGGGGAGCTGTTTTTT. Encoded protein: CASSLAGTGELFF.

The V and J genes are TRBV27 and TRBJ2-2, with D uncertain. Germline lookup yields CDR1 MNHEY and CDR2 SMNVEV (reference sequence). This CDR3 spans 12 amino acids. Between the trimmed V and J ends, which lost 11 bases and 2 bases, there was a span of 9 bases. CDR3 loop: CACGYNTGELFF. In nucleotides, the CDR3 is TGTGCCTGCGGCTACAACACCGGGGAGCTGTTTTTT.